Given below is one TCR beta chain in context. Within the sample, other DNA sequences also encode this same CDR3. These data belong to a study of blood T cell repertoires in COVID-19. Across the study: Samples taken during acute and convalescent COVID-19 were collected in the United States, Italy and Spain. Nucleic acid was either cDNA or gDNA, and it came from T cells, B-cell-depleted T cells, or PBMCs.

Original handling: The assay estimated nucleated cells by amplifying reference gene primers. The table came from immunoSEQ multiplex PCR; TCRdb's copy has only in-frame clones and leaves some out. The DNA gave D and trimming, while V, J and clone size come from that table. Of about 98,000 clones listed, 70% to 90% are singletons. V gave up 6 bases and J gave up 2 bases, with 14 bases separating them. CDR1 and CDR2 from the germline V gene are SGHTA and FQGNSA. This CDR3 region has 15 residues. The clonotype was recovered from a man between 60 and 70 years old with acute or convalescent COVID-19. J is TRBJ2-1 and V is TRBV7-2; possibly TRBD2 for D (7 bases). Sample: peripheral blood. This CDR3 is CASSLRGAPYNEQFF. CDR3 nucleotides: TGTGCCAGCAGTCTCCGGGGGGCCCCCTACAATGAGCAGTTCTTC.